Each of the 26 T cell receptor beta chains below was sequenced from the same sample in a study of PD-L1 blockade in urothelial cancer. Generated by immunoSEQ multiplex PCR, the TCRdb table keeps only in-frame clones and is missing some. Among 90,000 or so clones listed, 90% were seen once. Time point described: pretreatment peripheral blood. Sample: PBMCs, taken around atezolizumab (anti-PD-L1) treatment. These receptors were taken from a man between 60 and 75 years old with urothelial cancer.

V usage is TRBV19 and J usage is TRBJ1-6; 8 nucleotides align to TRBD1. Germline CDR1 reads LNHDA; CDR2 reads SQIVND (reference sequence). There are 17 residues in the CDR3. Trimming at V came to 1 base and at J to 10 bases, leaving 12 bases not matched to a gene. CDR3 DNA: TGTGCCAGTAGTATAGCAGGACTGACAGGGGATCGATCACCCCTCCACTTT. It translates to CASSIAGLTGDRSPLHF. Based on the CDR3 plus reference TRBV19 and TRBJ1-6, the full variable domain is DGGITQSPKYLFRKEGQNVTLSCEQNLNHDAMYWYRQDPGQGLRLIYYSQIVNDFQKGDIAEGYSVSREKKESFPLTVTSAQKNPTAFYLCASSIAGLTGDRSPLHFGNGTRLTVT.

The rearrangement joins TRBV7-2 to TRBJ2-5; the match to TRBD2 covers 9 bases. Germline V CDR1 and CDR2: SGHTA, FQGNSA. This CDR3 has 16 amino acids. Trimming took 5 bases from V and 4 from J; bases not matched to a gene: 11. The CDR3: CASSQNPAGGGETQYF. The CDR3 DNA reads as TGTGCCAGCAGCCAAAACCCAGCGGGAGGAGGAGAGACCCAGTACTTC.

CDR3 protein: CASSRTGTSHTDTQYF. CDR3 DNA sequence: TGCGCCAGCAGCCGAACCGGGACATCCCACACAGATACGCAGTATTTT. This chain uses TRBV4-3 with TRBJ2-3, with D maybe TRBD1 (6 bases). Per the germline V gene, CDR1 is LGHNA and CDR2 is YSLEER. This CDR3 is 16 amino acids long. V lost 4 bases, J lost 2 bases, and 16 bases lay in between.

The chain couples TRBV5-1 to TRBJ2-3, with 14 bases fitting TRBD2. The CDR3 contains 18 residues. After removal of 3 bases from V and 0 bases from J, the junction contained 6 bases not matched to a gene. The germline V gene has CDR1 SGHRS and CDR2 YFSETQ. The CDR3 DNA follows: TGCGCCAGCAGCTCGGGACTAGCGGGGGACCTTAGCACAGATACGCAGTATTTT. It is translated as CASSSGLAGDLSTDTQYF.

At least ten counts were recorded for this clone. The chain employs TRBV7-9 and TRBJ2-3, with D unresolved. V lost 1 base, J lost 6 bases, and 8 bases lay in between. CDR1 is SEHNR and CDR2 is FQNEAQ in the germline V gene (reference sequence). The CDR3 extends over 13 amino acids. CDR3 loop: CASSLDERDTQYF. Written as DNA, the CDR3 is TGTGCCAGCAGCTTAGATGAACGGGATACGCAGTATTTT.

This sequence joins TRBV29-1 and TRBJ2-7; TRBD1 matches 8 bases. The CDR3 is 14 amino acids. Germline values: CDR1 SQVTM, CDR2 ANQGSEA. V gave up 6 bases and J gave up 3 bases; unmatched junction bases: 10. CDR3 sequence (DNA): TGCAGCGTGCGTGCGGGACAGGACCTCTACGAGCAGTACTTC. It is translated as CSVRAGQDLYEQYF.

The gene calls are TRBV2 and TRBJ2-7; a weak D match, TRBD1 (5 bases). Trimming cost V 6 bases and J 3 bases, with 12 bases left between them. CDR1 and CDR2 from the germline V gene are SNHLY and FYNNEI. The CDR3 is made up of 13 amino acids. The CDR3 here is CASSLDSHYEQYF. CDR3 bases: TGTGCCAGCAGCCTCGACAGCCACTACGAGCAGTACTTC.

This CDR3 is CASSSLTTTGVASNGYTF. CDR3 nucleotide sequence: TGTGCCAGCAGTTCCCTAACCACGACAGGGGTAGCGAGTAATGGCTACACCTTC. The chain recombines TRBV27 with TRBJ1-2; the match to TRBD1 covers 8 bases. Per the germline V gene, CDR1 is MNHEY and CDR2 is SMNVEV (reference sequence). V dropped 4 bases and J dropped 6; count of bases not matched to a gene: 19. This CDR3 is 18 amino acids long.

This rearrangement joins TRBV7-2 to TRBJ2-5; 11 positions agree with TRBD2. Trimming took 4 bases from V and 2 from J; bases not matched to a gene: 12. The CDR3 is 18 residues long. Germline CDR1 reads SGHTA; CDR2 reads FQGNSA. CDR3 protein: CASSSSNLAGGLQETQYF. CDR3 bases: TGTGCCAGCAGCTCTTCCAATCTAGCGGGAGGATTACAAGAGACCCAGTACTTC.

V gene TRBV30 combines with J gene TRBJ2-7; 9 bases are a match to TRBD2. The germline V gene has CDR1 GTSNPN and CDR2 SVGIG (reference sequence). The CDR3 runs to 14 residues. Trimming took 5 bases from V and 0 from J; bases not matched to a gene: 5. DNA for the CDR3: TGTGCCTGGCGTCTAGCGGGGAGCTCCTACGAGCAGTACTTC. It encodes CAWRLAGSSYEQYF.

V and J are TRBV6-5 and TRBJ1-1; the match to TRBD1 covers 10 bases. The CDR3 has 14 amino acids. V shed 6 bases, J shed 3 bases, and the junction held 4 bases outside the gene matches. From germline, CDR1 is MNHEY and CDR2 SVGAGI. CDR3 region: CASRADRGYTEAFF. DNA for the CDR3: TGTGCCAGCAGGGCGGACAGGGGGTACACTGAAGCTTTCTTT.

V usage is TRBV19 and J usage is TRBJ2-5, with 8 bases fitting TRBD2. V lost 5 bases and J lost 5; bases outside the gene matches: 16. The CDR3 is 17 residues long. Per germline, CDR1 LNHDA and CDR2 SQIVND (reference sequence). The CDR3 region has the DNA TGTGCCAGTAGTCAAACCCCCGGGACTAGGCTTCTTGAGACCCAGTACTTC. Translating gives CASSQTPGTRLLETQYF.

This clone was observed once. The chain has TRBV10-2 and TRBJ2-2; TRBD2 aligns across 9 bases. The CDR3 runs to 14 residues. J gave up 5 bases and V 4 bases, and 2 bases lay outside the gene matches. Germline CDR1 reads WSHSY; CDR2 reads SAAADI. The CDR3 is CASSVAGETGELFF. The CDR3 nucleotides read TGCGCCAGCAGTGTAGCGGGAGAAACCGGGGAGCTGTTTTTT.

This chain joins TRBV7-2 and TRBJ2-1; TRBD2 aligns across 7 bases. Germline V lookup: CDR1 SGHTA, CDR2 FQGNSA. CDR3 length: 16 residues. V lost 5 bases to trimming and J lost 0 bases; unmatched junction nucleotides: 7. CDR3 bases: TGTGCCAGCAGCAAATCTAGCGGTGGCTCCTACAATGAGCAGTTCTTC. Translated, it gives CASSKSSGGSYNEQFF.

The genes are TRBV7-9 and TRBJ1-5; possible D gene TRBD1, 5 bases. V dropped 1 base and J dropped 2 bases, with 9 bases sitting between them. This CDR3 has 15 amino acids. Germline loops: CDR1 SEHNR, CDR2 FQNEAQ (reference sequence). CDR3 sequence (DNA): TGTGCCAGCAGCTTAGGGGGGGGAGGCAATCAGCCCCAGCATTTT. Protein sequence: CASSLGGGGNQPQHF.

The CDR3 sequence: CASSYGESYGYTF. The CDR3 DNA sequence: TGTGCCAGCAGTTACGGGGAGAGCTATGGCTACACCTTC. V gene TRBV6-5 combines with J gene TRBJ1-2; D call uncertain. The CDR3 is made up of 13 amino acids. V gave up 2 bases and J gave up 4 bases, with 8 bases separating them. CDR1 and CDR2 from the germline V gene are MNHEY and SVGAGI.

V is TRBV5-1 and J is TRBJ2-5; the match to TRBD1 covers 9 bases. This CDR3 spans 15 amino acids. Germline V CDR1 and CDR2: SGHRS, YFSETQ. Germline trimming cut 3 bases from V and 4 bases from J; bases unmatched to any gene: 7. The CDR3: CASSSAPGQGETQYF. The CDR3 DNA follows: TGCGCCAGCAGCTCAGCCCCGGGACAGGGAGAGACCCAGTACTTC.

The chain uses TRBV5-1 and TRBJ2-3; 7 bases map to TRBD2. This CDR3 spans 16 amino acids. Germline CDR1 is SGHRS and CDR2 is YFSETQ. V gave up 4 bases and J gave up 2 bases; unmatched junction bases: 10. The CDR3 region is CASSGGDGTYTDTQYF. The CDR3 nucleotides read TGCGCCAGCAGCGGGGGGGACGGGACGTACACAGATACGCAGTATTTT.

The gene calls are TRBV5-4 and TRBJ2-3; 8 nucleotides agree with TRBD2. With 7 bases clipped from V and 2 bases from J, the junction kept 6 bases outside the gene matches. The germline V gene has CDR1 SGHNT and CDR2 YYREEE (reference sequence). CDR3 length: 14 amino acids. The CDR3 loop is CASHRAGVTDTQYF. The CDR3 DNA reads as TGTGCCAGCCATAGAGCGGGGGTCACAGATACGCAGTATTTT.

This clone appeared once. V gene TRBV9 combines with J gene TRBJ1-1, with a tentative D call TRBD1 (5 bases). V lost 0 bases and J lost 3, with 6 bases in between. Germline CDR1 reads SGDLS; CDR2 reads YYNGEE. CDR3 size: 13 residues. This CDR3 reads CASSVGGDTEAFF. The CDR3 DNA reads TGTGCCAGCAGCGTAGGGGGGGACACTGAAGCTTTCTTT.

This chain joins TRBV7-8 and TRBJ2-7, with a possible D match to TRBD2 (6 bases). Germline CDR1 and CDR2: SGHVS and FQNEAQ. Trimming cost V 1 base and J 1 base, with 14 bases left between them. This CDR3 has 16 amino acids. The CDR3 DNA reads TGTGCCAGCAGCTTAGAGGGGAGCGGGTGGTCCTACGAGCAGTACTTC. Translated: CASSLEGSGWSYEQYF.

Worth noting for this clone: Other DNA sequences in this specimen translate into the identical CDR3. The chain employs TRBV5-1 and TRBJ2-3; D call uncertain. With 0 bases removed from V and 1 base from J, the gap between germline ends came to 3 bases. Germline-derived CDR1 and CDR2 are SGHRS and YFSETQ. The CDR3 length is 13 residues. The CDR3 protein is CASSLVGTDTQYF. The CDR3 DNA reads TGCGCCAGCAGCTTGGTAGGCACAGATACGCAGTATTTT. Variable domain in full (rest from reference TRBV5-1 and TRBJ2-3): KAGVTQTPRYLIKTRGQQVTLSCSPISGHRSVSWYQQTPGQGLQFLFEYFSETQRNKGNFPGRFSGRQFSNSRSEMNVSTLELGDSALYLCASSLVGTDTQYFGPGTRLTVL.

This clone was found a few times. V and J are TRBV6-1 and TRBJ2-5, with 9 bases matching TRBD1. CDR3 length equals 14 residues. From germline, CDR1 is MNHNS and CDR2 SASEGT. V shed 0 bases, J shed 5 bases, and the junction held 1 base outside the gene matches. The CDR3 sequence is CASSEATGGETQYF. CDR3 nucleotides: TGTGCCAGCAGTGAAGCCACAGGGGGCGAGACCCAGTACTTC.

The chain couples TRBV28 to TRBJ1-2; 8 bases align to TRBD1. V lost 6 bases and J lost 7; bases outside the gene matches: 10. The CDR3 is 14 amino acids. Looked up from germline, CDR1 is MDHEN and CDR2 is SYDVKM. The CDR3 DNA follows: TGTGCCAGCAGGCGGACAGGGCCAGGTGGTGGCTACACCTTC. Residues: CASRRTGPGGGYTF.

This clone has a single count. V and J are TRBV9 and TRBJ2-5, with unresolved D. In germline, CDR1 is SGDLS, CDR2 YYNGEE. The V end was cut by 3 bases, the J end by 0 bases, with 6 bases between. CDR3 length: 13 residues. CDR3: CASSDENQETQYF. CDR3 in DNA: TGTGCCAGCAGCGACGAGAACCAAGAGACCCAGTACTTC.

The chain uses TRBV18 and TRBJ1-5, with 10 nucleotides matching TRBD1. The CDR3 is 15 amino acids. Germline CDR1 and CDR2: KGHSH and LQKENI. Germline trimming cut 2 bases from V and 5 bases from J; bases unmatched to any gene: 3. The CDR3 region has the DNA TGTGCCAGCTCACCAGAGACAGGGGGCGATCAGCCCCAGCATTTT. Translated: CASSPETGGDQPQHF.